The sequence of this T cell receptor (beta chain) was determined in a study of control samples from healthy donors and cancer patients (TCRdb year 2020). Preparation of the library involved the immunoSEQ multiplex PCR assay. This is the immuneACCESS table as TCRdb keeps it, with only in-frame sequences that have V and J called. A part of the clones is gone; compared with another copy, unresolved V genes explain less than half, and the rest is unexplained. The sample profile shows about 170,000 clones; roughly nine tenths of them were found once. Approximately 1.5% of the sample is taken by the ten largest. CDR1 SGHRS and CDR2 YFSETQ are derived from the germline V gene. V and J lose 2 bases and 5 bases, and a span of 7 bases separates them. Measured from the cysteine to the phenylalanine, the CDR3 is 12 residues long. The only DNA kept is the CDR3, 36 bases in frame from the first base. Details on this clone: Its antigen remains undetermined. Within one base of it there is no much larger clone, and no base qualities were kept.

The sequence was obtained from a woman aged 25 to 39 in good health. The source material was blood. Rearrangement joined TRBV5-1 to TRBJ1-1; too little of a D gene remains to name it. The nucleotide sequence reads TGCGCCAGCAGCTTTCTGGGGACTGAAGCTTTCTTT. Translation gives CASSFLGTEAFF.